This TCR beta chain was captured by sequencing in a study of cytotoxic CD8 clonotypes in ibrutinib-treated CLL. Libraries of TCR beta were made from around 1.8 micrograms of genomic DNA that came from cryopreserved PBMCs. Germline loops: CDR1 SEHNR, CDR2 FQNEAQ (reference sequence). This CDR3 spans 15 amino acids. J gave up 4 bases and V 4 bases, and 7 bases lay outside the gene matches. Clones were sequenced by immunoSEQ multiplex PCR, and TCRdb holds only the in-frame ones, with some missing. The data contain some 130,000 clones, 70% to 90% of them singletons. The sample was PBMCs, taken after 24 months of ibrutinib treatment. V and J are TRBV7-9 and TRBJ1-2; 9 positions match TRBD1. The TCR sequence derives from a human donor with chronic lymphocytic leukemia. CDR3 nucleotides: TGTGCCAGCAGCTCAAGGGACAGGGCCACCTATGGCTACACCTTC. It encodes CASSSRDRATYGYTF. Full variable domain (outside the CDR3, taken from reference TRBV7-9 and TRBJ1-2): DTGVSQNPRHKITKRGQNVTFRCDPISEHNRLYWYRQTLGQGPEFLTYFQNEAQLEKSRLLSDRFSAERPKGSFSTLEIQRTEQGDSAMYLCASSSRDRATYGYTFGSGTRLTVV.